This TCR beta chain appears in the sequencing data of a study of shared clonotypes between healthy human individuals. Generated by immunoSEQ multiplex PCR, the TCRdb table keeps only in-frame clones and is missing some. The table has approximately 940,000 clones, approximately 80% seen once. Sequences were obtained from memory CD4+ T cells sorted from blood. Stated subset: CD45RA-negative fraction. The receptor's source is a man between 18 and 35 years old in good health.

CDR3 DNA: TGTGCCAGCAGTTACCGTGGAGTGGGTAATGAAAAACTGTTTTTT. It encodes CASSYRGVGNEKLFF. The V call is TRBV6-6, the J call TRBJ1-4; D uncertain. Trimming took off 2 bases at V and 4 bases at J, with 11 bases between the two ends. Germline CDR1 reads MNHNY; CDR2 reads SVGAGI (reference sequence). This CDR3 is built from 15 residues.